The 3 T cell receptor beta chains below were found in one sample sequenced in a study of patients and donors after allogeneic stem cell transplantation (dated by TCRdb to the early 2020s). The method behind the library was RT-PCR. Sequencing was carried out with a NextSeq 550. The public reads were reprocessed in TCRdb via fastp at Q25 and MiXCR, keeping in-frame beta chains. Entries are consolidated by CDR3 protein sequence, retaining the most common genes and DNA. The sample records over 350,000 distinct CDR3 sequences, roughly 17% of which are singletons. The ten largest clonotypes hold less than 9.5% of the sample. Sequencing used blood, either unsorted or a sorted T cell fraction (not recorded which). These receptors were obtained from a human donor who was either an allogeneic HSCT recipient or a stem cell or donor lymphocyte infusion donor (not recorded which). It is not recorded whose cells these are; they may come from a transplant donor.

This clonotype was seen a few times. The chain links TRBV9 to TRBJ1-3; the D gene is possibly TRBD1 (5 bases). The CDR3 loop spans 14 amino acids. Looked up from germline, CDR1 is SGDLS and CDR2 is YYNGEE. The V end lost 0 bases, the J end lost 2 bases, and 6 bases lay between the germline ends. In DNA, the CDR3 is TGTGCCAGCAGCGTAGCCAGGGCTGGAAACACCATATATTTT. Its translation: CASSVARAGNTIYF.

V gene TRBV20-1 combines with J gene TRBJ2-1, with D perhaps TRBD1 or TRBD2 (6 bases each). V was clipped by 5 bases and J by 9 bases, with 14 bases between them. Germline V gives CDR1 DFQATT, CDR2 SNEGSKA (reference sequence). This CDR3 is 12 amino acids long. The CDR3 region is CSAVRGPSEQFF. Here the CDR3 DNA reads TGCAGTGCTGTCCGGGGGCCCAGTGAGCAGTTCTTC.

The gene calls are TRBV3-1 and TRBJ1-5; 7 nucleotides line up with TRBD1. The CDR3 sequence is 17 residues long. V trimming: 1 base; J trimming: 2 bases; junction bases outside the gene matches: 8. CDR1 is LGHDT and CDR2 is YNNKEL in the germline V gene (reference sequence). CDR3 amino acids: CASSQGRTGDGNQPQHF. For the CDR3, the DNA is TGTGCCAGCAGCCAAGGGAGGACAGGTGATGGCAATCAGCCCCAGCATTTT.